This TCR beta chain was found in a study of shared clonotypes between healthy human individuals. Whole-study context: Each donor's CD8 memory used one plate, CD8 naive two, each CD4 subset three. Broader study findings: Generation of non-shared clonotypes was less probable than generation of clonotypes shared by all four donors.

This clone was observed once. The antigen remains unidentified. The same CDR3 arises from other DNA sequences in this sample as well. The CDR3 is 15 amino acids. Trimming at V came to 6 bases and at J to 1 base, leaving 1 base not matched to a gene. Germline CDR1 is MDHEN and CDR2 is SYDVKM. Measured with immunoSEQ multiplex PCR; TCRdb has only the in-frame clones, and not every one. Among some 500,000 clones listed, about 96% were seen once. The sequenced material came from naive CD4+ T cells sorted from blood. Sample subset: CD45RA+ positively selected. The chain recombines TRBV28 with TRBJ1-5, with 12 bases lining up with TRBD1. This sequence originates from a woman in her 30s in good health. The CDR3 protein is CASRGQGASNQPQHF. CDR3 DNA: TGTGCCAGCAGGGGACAGGGGGCAAGCAATCAGCCCCAGCATTTT.